This T cell receptor (beta chain) was observed in a study of T cell repertoires in cytomegalovirus infection. At the level of the study: Public TCR beta signatures marked donors with CMV infection and the matching HLA.

Note on this clonotype: Antigen specificity is unknown.

TCRdb reprocessed the reads via MiXCR and lists one record per CDR3 protein. The top ten clones hold around 70% of a sample with about 100,000 distinct CDR3 sequences, roughly 39% of them seen once. The study, taken as a whole, reports: The study found HLA-C-restricted CMV-specific TCR beta clonotypes dominating the ex vivo response.

The specimen was CD8+ T cells from cultured PBMCs, collected from culture after CMV antigen stimulation. The origin of this receptor is a human donor in good health (CMV status not recorded). Some clones in this sample may be carry-over from other donors' samples.

The CDR3 bases are TGCGCCAGCAGCCCCGGACAGGGGGCCATTGCAACTAATGAAAAACTGTTTTTT. Its protein product is CASSPGQGAIATNEKLFF. V usage is TRBV5-1 and J usage is TRBJ1-4; TRBD1 matches 11 bases. Germline CDR1 is SGHRS and CDR2 is YFSETQ. V gave up 4 bases and J gave up 0 bases; unmatched junction bases: 8. The length of the CDR3 is 18 residues.